What follows are 20 T cell receptor beta chains derived from one specimen sequenced in a study of radiation and T cells in renal cell carcinoma. TCRdb's copy holds only in-frame clones and misses some; the assay was immunoSEQ multiplex PCR. Of roughly 9,600 clones detected, 63% appear once; the ten largest clones hold roughly 15%. Sample treatment: 15 Gy SBRT to primary tumor, nephrectomy 4 weeks later. The source was tumor tissue, collected from a patient whose treatment included radiotherapy and nephrectomy. These receptors came from a woman aged 45-59 years with renal cell carcinoma.

The chain carries TRBV5-5 and TRBJ1-1; D is undetermined. The germline V gene has CDR1 SGHKS and CDR2 YYEKEE (reference sequence). The V gene lost 4 bases and the J gene lost 0 bases, with 19 bases spanning the gap. The CDR3 has 17 residues. Here the CDR3 reads CASSQDMAGGMNTEAFF. The DNA for the CDR3 is TGTGCCAGCAGCCAAGATATGGCCGGCGGCATGAACACTGAAGCTTTCTTT.

The chain links TRBV30 to TRBJ2-2; 8 nucleotides agree with TRBD1. The length of the CDR3 is 14 residues. With 6 bases clipped from V and 4 bases from J, the junction kept 7 bases outside the gene matches. CDR1 GTSNPN and CDR2 SVGIG come from the germline V gene (reference sequence). The CDR3 coding sequence is TGTGCCTGCTTACTTACAGGGGGCACCGGGGAGCTGTTTTTT. Encoded protein: CACLLTGGTGELFF.

This clone was observed a few times. The J gene is TRBJ1-6, the V gene TRBV9, with D uncertain. CDR3 length: 14 residues. Trimming stripped 4 bases from V and 1 base from J, with 6 bases between. Germline CDR1 is SGDLS and CDR2 is YYNGEE. CDR3 loop: CASSLASYNSPLHF. As DNA, the CDR3 is TGTGCCAGCAGCCTGGCTTCCTATAATTCACCCCTCCACTTT.

In this sample, this clone turned up once. The V and J genes are TRBV6-4 and TRBJ2-3; D is possibly TRBD2 (5 bases). Germline CDR1 MRHNA, CDR2 SNTAGT. The CDR3 runs to 13 residues. Trimming left V 0 bases short and J 5 bases short, with 6 bases between. The CDR3 sequence is CASSDSRGDTQYF. CDR3 coding DNA: TGTGCCAGCAGTGACTCCCGGGGAGATACGCAGTATTTT.

CDR3 residues: CASSASHSGTGELFF. DNA of the CDR3: TGTGCCAGCAGTGCCTCACATTCGGGGACCGGGGAGCTGTTTTTT. J is TRBJ2-2 and V is TRBV6-5, with a weak D call TRBD2 (5 bases). This CDR3 has 15 amino acids. V was shortened by 5 bases and J by 5 bases, with 15 bases between the two germline ends. From germline, CDR1 is MNHEY and CDR2 SVGAGI.

This clone was seen only a few times. The CDR3 DNA follows: TGTGCCAGCAGCAGTACCGGGACACCGCTATTTGGCGAGCAGTACTTC. This encodes CASSSTGTPLFGEQYF. The J gene is TRBJ2-7, the V gene TRBV5-6, with a tentative D call TRBD1 (6 bases). The CDR3 extends over 16 amino acids. Germline CDR1 is SGHDT and CDR2 is YYEEEE. Trimming shortened V by 4 bases and J by 6 bases, and 23 bases separated the two germline ends.

The chain combines TRBV9 with TRBJ2-2, with 9 nucleotides matching TRBD1. This CDR3 has 15 residues. The germline CDR1 and CDR2 sequences are SGDLS and YYNGEE. V trimming: 6 bases; J trimming: 4 bases; junction bases outside the gene matches: 7. The CDR3 sequence is CASTRTGDVTGELFF. The CDR3 bases are TGTGCCAGCACCCGGACAGGGGACGTCACCGGGGAGCTGTTTTTT.

The V gene is TRBV7-2, the J gene TRBJ1-5, with D tentatively TRBD1 (5 bases). V dropped 1 base and J dropped 6 bases, with 10 bases sitting between them. Germline lookup yields CDR1 SGHTA and CDR2 FQGNSA. CDR3 size: 14 residues. This CDR3 is CASSLGGRGQPQHF. The CDR3 coding sequence is TGTGCCAGCAGCTTAGGAGGTAGGGGTCAGCCCCAGCATTTT.

This clone has just one count. The chain recombines TRBV7-2 with TRBJ2-3; no clear D gene. This CDR3 region has 14 residues. V was clipped by 5 bases and J by 1 base, with 10 bases between them. Germline CDR1 reads SGHTA; CDR2 reads FQGNSA. CDR3 DNA sequence: TGTGCCAGCAGCCCGGGCGGAGGCACAGATACGCAGTATTTT. It is translated as CASSPGGGTDTQYF.

V is TRBV10-2 and J is TRBJ2-1; the match to TRBD2 covers 11 bases. Germline-derived CDR1 and CDR2 are WSHSY and SAAADI. V trimming: 6 bases; J trimming: 5 bases; junction bases outside the gene matches: 3. This CDR3 has 14 residues. The CDR3 region has the DNA TGCGCCAGCAGCGATAGCGGGGGGGACAATGAGCAGTTCTTC. Amino acid sequence: CASSDSGGDNEQFF.

The rearrangement uses TRBV18 and TRBJ2-7, with 9 bases aligning to TRBD1. V dropped 3 bases and J dropped 7; count of bases not matched to a gene: 10. Germline V gene lookup returns CDR1 KGHSH and CDR2 LQKENI. This CDR3 region has 15 residues. This chain's CDR3 is CASSPGTGWIIEQYF. The DNA for the CDR3 is TGTGCCAGCTCACCCGGGACAGGGTGGATTATTGAGCAGTACTTC.

The chain links TRBV4-2 to TRBJ2-3, with TRBD1 identical over 9 bases. The CDR3 length is 19 residues. Germline CDR1 is LGHNA and CDR2 is YNFKEQ. Trimming at V came to 4 bases and at J to 0 bases, leaving 14 bases not matched to a gene. This CDR3 is CASSLLSGSTGGSTDTQYF. For the CDR3, the DNA is TGTGCCAGCAGCCTGCTTTCGGGGTCGACAGGGGGTAGCACAGATACGCAGTATTTT.

This chain connects TRBV30 to TRBJ1-4, with 8 bases fitting TRBD1. The V gene's germline CDR1 is GTSNPN and CDR2 SVGIG (reference sequence). CDR3 size: 15 residues. J was trimmed by 7 bases and V by 3 bases; bases with no gene match: 10. Written as DNA, the CDR3 is TGTGCCTGGAGCAAGGGTCAGGGGGCAGGTGAAAAACTGTTTTTT. Translating gives CAWSKGQGAGEKLFF.

The chain joins TRBV7-2 to TRBJ2-2; maybe TRBD2 (7 bases). Looked up from germline, CDR1 is SGHTA and CDR2 is FQGNSA. Trimming pared 0 bases from V and 5 bases from J, leaving 16 bases between. This CDR3 has 17 residues. The CDR3 DNA reads TGTGCCAGCAGCTTAGCTTTAGGAGCGGGACATACCGGGGAGCTGTTTTTT. Protein product: CASSLALGAGHTGELFF.

The chain links TRBV25-1 to TRBJ2-5; TRBD1 might be the D (6 bases). There are 14 residues in the CDR3. Germline V gene sequence: CDR1 MGHDK, CDR2 SYGVNS. V lost 4 bases, J lost 4 bases, and 13 bases lay in between. The CDR3, as DNA: TGTGCCAGCAGTGTCCAGGAGGACAGAGAGACCCAGTACTTC. Residues: CASSVQEDRETQYF.

The chain recombines TRBV9 with TRBJ2-5; D gene uncertain. V was shortened by 0 bases and J by 9 bases, with 15 bases between the two germline ends. Germline values: CDR1 SGDLS, CDR2 YYNGEE. The CDR3 is 14 residues long. The CDR3 reads CASSVGSPGGAQYF. For the CDR3, the DNA is TGTGCCAGCAGCGTAGGTTCCCCCGGTGGGGCCCAGTACTTC.

The V gene is TRBV5-1, the J gene TRBJ1-1, with 8 bases matching TRBD1. Germline V gene lookup returns CDR1 SGHRS and CDR2 YFSETQ. This CDR3 comprises 14 residues. V lost 5 bases to trimming and J lost 4 bases; unmatched junction nucleotides: 7. This CDR3 is CASRQGAAVTEAFF. The DNA of the CDR3 is TGCGCCAGCAGGCAGGGGGCGGCGGTCACTGAAGCTTTCTTT.

This clone was picked up one time. The rearrangement links TRBV19 to TRBJ2-7; D remains unclear. The germline V gene has CDR1 LNHDA and CDR2 SQIVND (reference sequence). V lost 4 bases to trimming and J lost 2 bases, with 12 bases between them. The CDR3 sequence is 14 residues long. The CDR3 here is CASSRNGDAYEQYF. The CDR3 nucleotides read TGTGCCAGTAGTAGGAACGGCGATGCCTACGAGCAGTACTTC. Looking up the rest from reference TRBV19 and TRBJ2-7 gives the full variable domain: DGGITQSPKYLFRKEGQNVTLSCEQNLNHDAMYWYRQDPGQGLRLIYYSQIVNDFQKGDIAEGYSVSREKKESFPLTVTSAQKNPTAFYLCASSRNGDAYEQYFGPGTRLTVT.

The chain recombines TRBV27 with TRBJ1-1; no definite D call. The germline gives CDR1 MNHEY, CDR2 SMNVEV (reference sequence). CDR3 length equals 13 residues. Trimming took off 8 bases at V and 1 base at J, with 11 bases between the two ends. CDR3 bases: TGTGCCAGCGTAGGGCTTGGGAACACTGAAGCTTTCTTT. This gives the protein CASVGLGNTEAFF.

The genes are TRBV28 and TRBJ2-1; D is undetermined. This CDR3 region has 11 residues. Germline values: CDR1 MDHEN, CDR2 SYDVKM. Trimming took off 7 bases at V and 1 base at J, with 2 bases between the two ends. The CDR3 is CASKSYNEQFF. CDR3 nucleotides: TGTGCCAGCAAATCCTACAATGAGCAGTTCTTC.